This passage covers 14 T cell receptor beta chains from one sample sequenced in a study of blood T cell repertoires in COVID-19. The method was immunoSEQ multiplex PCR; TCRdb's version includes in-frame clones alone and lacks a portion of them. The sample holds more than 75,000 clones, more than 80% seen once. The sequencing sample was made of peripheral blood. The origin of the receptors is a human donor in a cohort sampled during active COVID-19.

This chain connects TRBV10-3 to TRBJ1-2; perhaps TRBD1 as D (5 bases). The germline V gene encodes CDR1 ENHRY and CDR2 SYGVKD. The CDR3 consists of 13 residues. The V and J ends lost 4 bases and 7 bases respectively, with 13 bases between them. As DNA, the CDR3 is TGTGCCATCAGTGCGACAGAGAGTGGTGGCTACACCTTC. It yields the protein CAISATESGGYTF.

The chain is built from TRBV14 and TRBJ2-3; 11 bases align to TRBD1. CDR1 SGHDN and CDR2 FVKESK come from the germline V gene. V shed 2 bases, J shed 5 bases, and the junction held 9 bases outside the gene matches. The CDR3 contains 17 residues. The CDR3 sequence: CASSQYTGTGGRDTQYF. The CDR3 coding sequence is TGTGCCAGCAGCCAATACACCGGGACAGGGGGTCGAGATACGCAGTATTTT.

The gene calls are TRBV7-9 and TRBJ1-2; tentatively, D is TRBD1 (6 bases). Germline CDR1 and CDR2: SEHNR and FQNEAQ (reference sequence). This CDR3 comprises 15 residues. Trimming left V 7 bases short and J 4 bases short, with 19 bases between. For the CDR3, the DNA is TGTGCCAGCACAAAAACCCAGGGGCGCGGCTATGGCTACACCTTC. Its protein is CASTKTQGRGYGYTF. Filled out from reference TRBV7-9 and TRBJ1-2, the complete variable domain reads DTGVSQNPRHKITKRGQNVTFRCDPISEHNRLYWYRQTLGQGPEFLTYFQNEAQLEKSRLLSDRFSAERPKGSFSTLEIQRTEQGDSAMYLCASTKTQGRGYGYTFGSGTRLTVV.

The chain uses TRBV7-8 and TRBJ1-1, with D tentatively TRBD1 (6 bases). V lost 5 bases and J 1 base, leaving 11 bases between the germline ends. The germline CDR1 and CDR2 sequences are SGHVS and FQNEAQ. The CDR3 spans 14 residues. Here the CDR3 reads CASSARTENTEAFF. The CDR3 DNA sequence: TGTGCCAGCAGCGCAAGGACAGAGAACACTGAAGCTTTCTTT.

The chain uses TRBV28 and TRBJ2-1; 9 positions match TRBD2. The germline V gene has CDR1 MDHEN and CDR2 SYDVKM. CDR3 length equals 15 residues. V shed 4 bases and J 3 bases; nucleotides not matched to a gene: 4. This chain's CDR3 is CASSSSGKNYNEQFF. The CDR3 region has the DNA TGTGCCAGCAGTTCTAGCGGGAAGAACTACAATGAGCAGTTCTTC.

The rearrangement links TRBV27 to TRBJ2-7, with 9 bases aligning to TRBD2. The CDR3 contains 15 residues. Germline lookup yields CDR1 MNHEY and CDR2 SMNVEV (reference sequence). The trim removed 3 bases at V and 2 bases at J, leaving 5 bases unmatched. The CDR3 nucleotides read TGTGCCAGCAGTTTGATCGGGACTAGCCCCTACGAGCAGTACTTC. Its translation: CASSLIGTSPYEQYF.

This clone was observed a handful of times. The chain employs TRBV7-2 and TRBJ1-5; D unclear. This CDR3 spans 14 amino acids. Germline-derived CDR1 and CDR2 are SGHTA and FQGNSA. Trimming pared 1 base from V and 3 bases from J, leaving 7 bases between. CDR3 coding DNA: TGTGCCAGCAGCTTAGAATCCTCCAATCAGCCCCAGCATTTT. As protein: CASSLESSNQPQHF.

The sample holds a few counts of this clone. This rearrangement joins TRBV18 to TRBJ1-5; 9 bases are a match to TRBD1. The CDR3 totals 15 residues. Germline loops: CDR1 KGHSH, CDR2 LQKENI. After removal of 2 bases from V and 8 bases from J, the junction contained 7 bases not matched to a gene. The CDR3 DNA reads TGTGCCAGCTCACCAGAACAGGGGGCAAGGGAGCCCCAGCATTTT. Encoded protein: CASSPEQGAREPQHF. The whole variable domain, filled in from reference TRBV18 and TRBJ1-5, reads NAGVMQNPRHLVRRRGQEARLRCSPMKGHSHVYWYRQLPEEGLKFMVYLQKENIIDESGMPKERFSAEFPKEGPSILRIQQVVRGDSAAYFCASSPEQGAREPQHFGDGTRLSIL.

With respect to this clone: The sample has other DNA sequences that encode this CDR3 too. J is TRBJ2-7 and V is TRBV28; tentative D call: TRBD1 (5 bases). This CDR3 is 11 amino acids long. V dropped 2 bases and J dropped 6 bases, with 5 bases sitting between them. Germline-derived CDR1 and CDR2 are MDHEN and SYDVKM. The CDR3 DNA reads TGTGCCAGCAGTTTAAGGGGCGAGCAGTACTTC. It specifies CASSLRGEQYF.

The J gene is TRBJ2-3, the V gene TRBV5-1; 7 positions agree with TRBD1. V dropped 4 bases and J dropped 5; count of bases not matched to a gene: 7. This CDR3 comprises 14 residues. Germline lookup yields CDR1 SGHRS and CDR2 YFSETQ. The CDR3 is CASSMGQLGDTQYF. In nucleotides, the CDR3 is TGCGCCAGCAGCATGGGACAGTTAGGAGATACGCAGTATTTT.

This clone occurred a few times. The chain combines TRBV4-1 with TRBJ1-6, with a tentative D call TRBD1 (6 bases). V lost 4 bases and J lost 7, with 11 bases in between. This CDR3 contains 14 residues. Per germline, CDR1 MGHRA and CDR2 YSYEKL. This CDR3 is CASSLDRRNSPLHF. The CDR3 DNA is TGCGCCAGCAGCCTGGACAGAAGGAATTCACCCCTCCACTTT.

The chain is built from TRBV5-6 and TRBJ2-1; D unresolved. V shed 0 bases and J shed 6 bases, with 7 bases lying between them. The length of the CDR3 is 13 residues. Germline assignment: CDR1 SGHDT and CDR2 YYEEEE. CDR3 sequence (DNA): TGTGCCAGCAGCTTGGGAGTTCTCAATGAGCAGTTCTTC. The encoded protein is CASSLGVLNEQFF.

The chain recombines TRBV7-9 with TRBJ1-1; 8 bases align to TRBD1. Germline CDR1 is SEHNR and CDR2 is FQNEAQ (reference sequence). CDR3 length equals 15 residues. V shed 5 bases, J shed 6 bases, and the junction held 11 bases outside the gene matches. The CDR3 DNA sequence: TGTGCCAGCAGCCCCCCGGGACAGGACGCTTCTGAAGCTTTCTTT. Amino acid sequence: CASSPPGQDASEAFF.

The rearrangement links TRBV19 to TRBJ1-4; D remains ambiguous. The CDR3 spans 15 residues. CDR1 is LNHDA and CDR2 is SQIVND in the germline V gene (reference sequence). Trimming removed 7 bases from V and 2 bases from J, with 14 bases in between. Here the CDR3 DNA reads TGTGCCAGTACCCCCGTAGGACTCACTAATGAAAAACTGTTTTTT. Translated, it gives CASTPVGLTNEKLFF.